The text below deals with one TCR beta chain. Cohorts were based on clinical histories the participants reported. The data were produced by immunoSEQ multiplex PCR, yet TCRdb's version contains in-frame clones alone and is incomplete. The sample lists some 220,000 clones, roughly 90% occurring once. The data are from a study of blood T cell repertoires in COVID-19. The germline CDR1 and CDR2 sequences are SNHLY and FYNNEI. J gave up 2 bases and V 4 bases, and 8 bases lay outside the gene matches. The length of the CDR3 is 16 residues. Sequenced: PBMCs or T cells enriched from blood (not recorded which). This receptor was identified in a woman aged 45-59 years in a cohort exposed to, infected with or recovered from COVID-19 (not recorded which). The chain couples TRBV2 to TRBJ2-1; the match to TRBD2 covers 7 bases. CDR3 DNA sequence: TGTGCCAGCAGTGCGGCTAGCGGAAACACCTACAATGAGCAGTTCTTC. Protein product: CASSAASGNTYNEQFF.